The present TCR beta chain was sequenced within a study of T-cell memory formation after mild COVID-19. TCRdb independently ran MiXCR on the 5' RACE reads; one entry per CDR3 protein. The sample has 200,000 to 250,000 distinct CDR3 sequences; about 17% are singletons. Looked up from germline, CDR1 is SGHRS and CDR2 is YFSETQ. V lost 2 bases and J lost 1; bases outside the gene matches: 1. The CDR3 contains 14 residues. This clonotype has a count of ten or more. V is TRBV5-1 and J is TRBJ2-3; 7 nucleotides align to TRBD1. The receptor was derived from a man in his late teens or twenties who had mild COVID-19 (a few samples of this study predate the infection). Cell type and time point are not known. The material sequenced was PBMCs or a T cell subset sorted from them (not recorded which). The CDR3 protein is CASSFGQGTDTQYF. In nucleotides, the CDR3 is TGCGCCAGCAGCTTTGGACAGGGCACAGATACGCAGTATTTT.